The 28 T cell receptor beta chains below come from one sample, sequenced in a study of molecular identifiers for immune sequencing clone quantification. From the PCR reads, TCRdb called clonotypes with MiXCR, one entry per CDR3 protein. The table lists approximately 680,000 distinct CDR3 sequences, roughly 23% of them singletons. Sequenced input: naive CD8+ T cells from blood, with Jurkat cell RNA spiked in. The subset: FACS-sorted CD8+CD4-CCR7+CD45RA+ naive T cells. These receptors were obtained from a human donor in good health. Some libraries in this study had Jurkat cell RNA spiked in.

About this clonotype: A much larger clone is a single base away; this may be a read error. J is TRBJ2-3 and V is TRBV7-6, with D tentatively TRBD1 (5 bases). V gave up 4 bases and J gave up 0 bases, with 20 bases separating them. Germline V gene data show CDR1 as SGHVS and CDR2 as FNYEAQ. The CDR3 loop spans 18 amino acids. In nucleotides, the CDR3 is TGTGCCAGCAGCTCAGGAGAATCCAACAGGTTTAGCACAGATACGCAGTATTTT. Its translation is CASSSGESNRFSTDTQYF.

The CDR3 region is CASSQDLEGGPTDTQYF. The CDR3 DNA reads TGCGCCAGCAGCCAAGATTTAGAGGGAGGGCCCACAGATACGCAGTATTTT. This chain joins TRBV4-3 and TRBJ2-3; 7 bases are a match to TRBD2. The CDR3 runs to 17 residues. V shed 0 bases and J 2 bases; nucleotides not matched to a gene: 8. Germline values: CDR1 LGHNA, CDR2 YSLEER.

The chain joins TRBV6-5 to TRBJ2-3, with TRBD1 matching 7 bases. The CDR3 extends over 14 amino acids. V gave up 2 bases and J gave up 3 bases; unmatched junction bases: 2. Germline V gene data show CDR1 as MNHEY and CDR2 as SVGAGI. The CDR3 is CASSYRGQTDTQYF. The DNA of the CDR3 is TGTGCCAGCAGTTACAGGGGGCAGACAGATACGCAGTATTTT.

This clonotype was seen only once. V is TRBV19 and J is TRBJ2-5; maybe TRBD1 (5 bases). The CDR3 extends over 13 amino acids. In germline, CDR1 is LNHDA, CDR2 SQIVND (reference sequence). V was trimmed by 9 bases and J by 5 bases, leaving 16 bases between them. The CDR3 region is CARRLGVTETQYF. DNA of the CDR3: TGTGCCAGAAGGTTAGGGGTGACGGAGACCCAGTACTTC.

This clonotype occurred once. V is TRBV2 and J is TRBJ2-3; 8 bases are a match to TRBD2. J was trimmed by 6 bases and V by 11 bases; bases with no gene match: 16. Germline V gene sequence: CDR1 SNHLY, CDR2 FYNNEI. The CDR3 has 15 residues. The CDR3 spells CAGNPAGVGPDTQYF. The CDR3 bases are TGTGCCGGCAATCCAGCGGGAGTGGGCCCGGATACGCAGTATTTT.

This clonotype was counted a few times. The rearrangement uses TRBV10-2 and TRBJ1-5; TRBD1 is a possible D gene (5 bases). V gave up 3 bases and J gave up 4 bases, with 10 bases separating them. Germline V gene sequence: CDR1 WSHSY, CDR2 SAAADI. This CDR3 contains 14 residues. The CDR3 sequence: CASSEAGVNQPQHF. CDR3 DNA: TGCGCCAGCAGTGAAGCGGGGGTGAATCAGCCCCAGCATTTT.

The chain joins TRBV4-1 to TRBJ2-7, with 7 bases fitting TRBD1. Trimming at V came to 0 bases and at J to 5 bases, leaving 7 bases not matched to a gene. Germline V gene data show CDR1 as MGHRA and CDR2 as YSYEKL. The CDR3 spans 15 residues. The CDR3 region has the DNA TGCGCCAGCAGCCAAGAACTGACAGGGAACAACGAGCAGTACTTC. This sequence encodes CASSQELTGNNEQYF.

This clonotype has only a few counts. J is TRBJ2-1 and V is TRBV27; no definite D call. The V gene's germline CDR1 is MNHEY and CDR2 SMNVEV (reference sequence). V lost 6 bases to trimming and J lost 9 bases, with 24 bases between them. The CDR3 is 16 residues long. The CDR3 DNA reads as TGTGCCAGCAGCCCAGACCCATTTCCTAACGCCGGTGAGCAGTTCTTC. This gives the protein CASSPDPFPNAGEQFF.

There are many counts of this clonotype. The chain has TRBV7-6 and TRBJ2-5, with 13 nucleotides matching TRBD2. Trimming took 1 base from V and 4 from J; bases not matched to a gene: 9. Germline CDR1 and CDR2: SGHVS and FNYEAQ. The CDR3 has 18 residues. CDR3 DNA: TGTGCCAGCAGCTTAGATGGGACTAGCGGGAAGGTTGCAGAGACCCAGTACTTC. It specifies CASSLDGTSGKVAETQYF.

Ten or more counts support this clonotype. DNA for the CDR3: TGTGCCAGCAGTCCGACAGGGGGACTAGCGGATACGCAGTATTTT. Protein product: CASSPTGGLADTQYF. The chain recombines TRBV27 with TRBJ2-3; perhaps TRBD2 as D (10 bases). Germline values: CDR1 MNHEY, CDR2 SMNVEV (reference sequence). The CDR3 loop spans 15 amino acids. V was shortened by 5 bases and J by 6 bases, with 18 bases between the two germline ends.

The V and J genes are TRBV4-3 and TRBJ1-1; D gene uncertain. Germline CDR1 reads LGHNA; CDR2 reads YSLEER. This CDR3 has 14 residues. V lost 0 bases to trimming and J lost 11 bases, with 16 bases between them. The CDR3 spells CASSQDILNTAAFF. In nucleotides, the CDR3 is TGCGCCAGCAGCCAAGATATTCTGAACACTGCCGCTTTCTTT.

A remark on this clonotype: One base away lies a much larger clone, so this may be a sequencing read error. V usage is TRBV5-3 and J usage is TRBJ2-3; 8 bases align to TRBD2. TRBV5-3 is an open reading frame, and its role is uncertain. CDR3 length: 15 amino acids. CDR3 in DNA: TGTGCCAGCAGCTCGCCGGGACTAGTCCCAGATACGCAGTATTTT. The encoded protein is CASSSPGLVPDTQYF.

This clonotype was observed at least ten times. The chain carries TRBV4-3 and TRBJ2-7; 7 positions match TRBD2. V gave up 0 bases and J gave up 3 bases; unmatched junction bases: 11. CDR3 length equals 17 residues. Germline V gene data show CDR1 as LGHNA and CDR2 as YSLEER. For the CDR3, the DNA is TGCGCCAGCAGCCAAGATCACCCCGGGGGAGGGTACTACGAGCAGTACTTC. It codes for CASSQDHPGGGYYEQYF.

In its sample, this clonotype was seen many times. This rearrangement joins TRBV13 to TRBJ2-6, with D tentatively TRBD1 or TRBD2 (6 bases each). Trimming cost V 5 bases and J 0 bases, with 20 bases left between them. CDR3 length equals 19 residues. Per the germline V gene, CDR1 is PRHDT and CDR2 is FYEKMQ (reference sequence). Here the CDR3 reads CASSPRSGGSFSGANVLTF. In nucleotides, the CDR3 is TGTGCCAGCAGCCCACGATCCGGGGGCTCCTTCTCTGGGGCCAACGTCCTGACTTTC.

The chain combines TRBV4-3 with TRBJ1-4; the match to TRBD1 covers 8 bases. V lost 2 bases, J lost 8 bases, and 4 bases stayed unmatched. CDR3 length: 14 amino acids. Germline V CDR1 and CDR2: LGHNA, YSLEER. The chain's CDR3 is CASSQWTGLEKLFF. The CDR3 nucleotides read TGCGCCAGCAGCCAATGGACAGGGTTGGAAAAACTGTTTTTT.

In regard to this clonotype: The junction does not match germline at one end; this may be a read error. This chain uses TRBV5-1 with TRBJ2-5; 7 bases are shared with TRBD2. The CDR3 length is 20 residues. The germline V gene encodes CDR1 SGHRS and CDR2 YFSETQ. Written as DNA, the CDR3 is TGCGCCAGCAGCGGAGACTTACCAGAACTAGCGCGATATTTTCAAGAGACCCAATACTTC. It codes for CASSGDLPELARYFQETQYF.

This clonotype was seen repeatedly, ten times or more. This chain uses TRBV30 with TRBJ2-2; either TRBD1 or TRBD2 may fit D (5 bases each). The V end lost 5 bases, the J end lost 0 bases, and 10 bases lay between the germline ends. The CDR3 runs 14 residues. Germline V gene lookup returns CDR1 GTSNPN and CDR2 SVGIG (reference sequence). CDR3 DNA sequence: TGTGCCTGGCAGAGGGACGCGAACACCGGGGAGCTGTTTTTT. Translating it yields CAWQRDANTGELFF.

This clonotype occurred many times. The rearrangement uses TRBV13 and TRBJ2-3, with a possible D match to TRBD2 (5 bases). With 6 bases removed from V and 0 bases from J, the gap between germline ends came to 13 bases. This CDR3 comprises 15 residues. Germline V CDR1 and CDR2: PRHDT, FYEKMQ (reference sequence). CDR3 loop: CASSPTRTSTDTQYF. In DNA form, the CDR3 reads TGTGCCAGCAGTCCCACCAGGACTAGCACAGATACGCAGTATTTT.

There are a few counts of this clonotype. In DNA form, the CDR3 reads TGTGCCAGCAGTTCCGACCAGGGGGCTAGCGGCACAGATACGCAGTATTTT. Translation: CASSSDQGASGTDTQYF. The V call is TRBV6-5, the J call TRBJ2-3; 8 bases map to TRBD1. The CDR3 has 17 amino acids. Germline V gene sequence: CDR1 MNHEY, CDR2 SVGAGI. The ends lost 4 bases at V and 1 base at J; junction bases unmatched: 10.

In its sample, this clonotype was seen many times. The chain has TRBV19 and TRBJ1-1; maybe TRBD1 (5 bases). V was cut by 2 bases and J by 1 base, with 8 bases left in between. Germline loops: CDR1 LNHDA, CDR2 SQIVND (reference sequence). CDR3 length: 14 amino acids. DNA of the CDR3: TGTGCCAGTAGTATATTTCAGGGGAACACTGAAGCTTTCTTT. Translating gives CASSIFQGNTEAFF.

This clonotype was observed a few times. The chain has TRBV18 and TRBJ2-7; the match to TRBD2 covers 10 bases. The V segment lost 4 bases and the J segment 2 bases; nucleotides outside the gene matches: 2. This CDR3 contains 14 residues. CDR1 and CDR2 (germline): KGHSH, LQKENI. CDR3 sequence reads: CASSQSGGAYEQYF. CDR3 bases: TGTGCCAGCTCACAGAGCGGGGGGGCCTACGAGCAGTACTTC.

This chain connects TRBV6-6 to TRBJ2-1; maybe TRBD2 (6 bases). CDR3 length equals 16 residues. Per germline, CDR1 MNHNY and CDR2 SVGAGI (reference sequence). Trimming took 0 bases from V and 8 from J, leaving 17 bases between them. CDR3: CASSYSRSGRNYEQFF. The CDR3 region has the DNA TGTGCCAGCAGTTACTCGAGGAGTGGGAGGAACTATGAGCAGTTCTTC.

On this clonotype itself: One end of the junction does not line up with germline, which may come from a read error. This sequence joins TRBV7-9 and TRBJ1-4; TRBD1 is a possible D gene (5 bases). The CDR3 runs 16 residues. Germline CDR1 reads SEHNR; CDR2 reads FQNEAQ (reference sequence). In DNA, the CDR3 is TGTGCCAGCAGCACCCACTTTCCAGGGCCTAATGAAAAACTGGTTTTT. Its protein is CASSTHFPGPNEKLVF.

There are a few counts of this clonotype. This chain uses TRBV7-9 with TRBJ2-7; 9 nucleotides match TRBD2. CDR3 length: 15 amino acids. Germline V lookup: CDR1 SEHNR, CDR2 FQNEAQ (reference sequence). V lost 5 bases, J lost 5 bases, and 10 bases stayed unmatched. CDR3 coding DNA: TGTGCCAGCAGCCGGGGGGTAGCGGGAGTCCACGAGCAGTACTTC. Protein product: CASSRGVAGVHEQYF.

This clonotype came up once. The genes are TRBV7-2 and TRBJ2-7; D is unresolved. Germline CDR1 and CDR2: SGHTA and FQGNSA. The CDR3 extends over 13 amino acids. The CDR3 reads CDRSPHTSYEQYF. CDR3 DNA: TGTGACAGAAGCCCCCACACCTCCTACGAGCAGTACTTC.

This clonotype was seen only a few times. For the CDR3, the DNA is TGTGCCAGCAGCCCAGCTGACAGGGCGAAGTACACTGAAGCTTTCTTT. The encoded protein is CASSPADRAKYTEAFF. The chain has TRBV12-3 or TRBV12-4 and TRBJ1-1, with TRBD1 matching over 7 bases. This CDR3 comprises 16 residues. The V segment lost 6 bases and the J segment 3 bases; nucleotides outside the gene matches: 13.

This clonotype was found many times. This chain links TRBV5-1 with TRBJ2-5; D is uncertain. From germline, CDR1 is SGHRS and CDR2 YFSETQ. Trimming shortened V by 0 bases and J by 5 bases, and 5 bases separated the two germline ends. The CDR3 consists of 12 residues. This CDR3 reads CASSLAGETQYF. The DNA of the CDR3 is TGCGCCAGCAGCTTGGCCGGGGAGACCCAGTACTTC.

This clonotype was recorded at least ten times. The V gene is TRBV30, the J gene TRBJ2-2; maybe TRBD2 (6 bases). V was pared by 3 bases and J by 11 bases, with 16 bases between. This CDR3 region has 13 residues. CDR1 and CDR2 from the germline V gene are GTSNPN and SVGIG (reference sequence). The CDR3 DNA follows: TGTGCCTGGAGGGGACTCGGCTCTGGTGAGCTGTTTTTT. This codes for CAWRGLGSGELFF.